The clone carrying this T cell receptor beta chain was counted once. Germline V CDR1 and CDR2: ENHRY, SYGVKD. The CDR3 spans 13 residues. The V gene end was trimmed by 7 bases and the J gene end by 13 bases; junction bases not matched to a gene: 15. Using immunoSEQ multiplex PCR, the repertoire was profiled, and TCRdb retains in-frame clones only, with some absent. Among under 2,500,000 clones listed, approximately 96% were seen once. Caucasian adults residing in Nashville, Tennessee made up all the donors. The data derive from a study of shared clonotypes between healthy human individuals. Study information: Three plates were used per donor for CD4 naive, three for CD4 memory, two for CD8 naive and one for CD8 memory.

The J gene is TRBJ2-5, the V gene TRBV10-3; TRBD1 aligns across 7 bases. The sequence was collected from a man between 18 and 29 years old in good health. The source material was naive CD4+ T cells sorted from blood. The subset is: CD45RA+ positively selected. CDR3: CAITGQPESPRYF. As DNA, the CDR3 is TGTGCCATCACGGGACAGCCCGAGTCCCCAAGGTACTTC.